Each of the 19 T cell receptor beta chains below was sequenced from the same sample in a study of CD8 T cells in ankylosing spondylitis. TCRdb redid the calling of the 5' RACE reads with MiXCR, one entry per CDR3 protein. The table records under 170,000 distinct CDR3 sequences, about 42% of them present only once. Sample: synovial fluid, either unsorted or a sorted T cell fraction (not recorded which). Receptors originate from a male donor with ankylosing spondylitis.

The rearrangement uses TRBV29-1 and TRBJ2-5; D is unclear. The CDR3 runs to 13 residues. Germline V gene lookup returns CDR1 SQVTM and CDR2 ANQGSEA. Trimming shortened V by 6 bases and J by 0 bases, and 11 bases separated the two germline ends. Written as DNA, the CDR3 is TGCAGCGTGCCGGAAGAGAACCAAGAGACCCAGTACTTC. The encoded protein is CSVPEENQETQYF.

This clonotype was seen a handful of times. The chain joins TRBV15 to TRBJ2-5, with D perhaps matching TRBD1 (5 bases). The CDR3 has 14 amino acids. V was cut by 3 bases and J by 4 bases, with 12 bases left in between. Germline V gene data show CDR1 as LNHNV and CDR2 as YYDKDF (reference sequence). CDR3 sequence: CATSSEGASETQYF. CDR3 bases: TGTGCCACCAGCAGCGAAGGGGCCTCAGAGACCCAGTACTTC.

The V call is TRBV25-1, the J call TRBJ2-7; 9 nucleotides line up with TRBD1. With V trimmed by 3 bases and J by 2 bases, 5 bases remained unmatched. The CDR3 totals 15 residues. Per germline, CDR1 MGHDK and CDR2 SYGVNS. This CDR3 is CASSEHRGPTYEQYF. Written as DNA, the CDR3 is TGTGCCAGCAGTGAGCACAGGGGGCCGACCTACGAGCAGTACTTC.

This rearrangement joins TRBV7-9 to TRBJ2-2, with D maybe TRBD1 (5 bases). There are 16 residues in the CDR3. CDR1 SEHNR and CDR2 FQNEAQ come from the germline V gene (reference sequence). Trimming left V 7 bases short and J 2 bases short, with 17 bases between. CDR3: CASTPRREPNTGELFF. The DNA for the CDR3 is TGTGCCAGCACCCCCCGCAGGGAACCCAACACCGGGGAGCTGTTTTTT.

In this sample, this clonotype turned up a few times. This chain connects TRBV20-1 to TRBJ1-3; D not resolved. The CDR3 spans 14 residues. V was shortened by 3 bases and J by 0 bases, with 9 bases between the two germline ends. Looked up from germline, CDR1 is DFQATT and CDR2 is SNEGSKA (reference sequence). The CDR3 DNA follows: TGCAGTGCTAGCCAGGACTTCTCTGGAAACACCATATATTTT. This translates into CSASQDFSGNTIYF.

This clonotype turned up a few times. The chain is built from TRBV11-2 and TRBJ1-6; possible D gene TRBD1, 5 bases. Germline V gene sequence: CDR1 SGHAT, CDR2 FQNNGV. CDR3 length equals 14 residues. Trimming stripped 0 bases from V and 7 bases from J, with 7 bases between. The CDR3 DNA follows: TGTGCCAGCAGCTTAGATCGGGGGAATTCACCCCTCCACTTT. Translated, it gives CASSLDRGNSPLHF.

This clonotype was counted only a few times. The CDR3 loop reads CASSLWAYEQYF. Here the CDR3 DNA reads TGTGCCAGCAGTTTATGGGCTTACGAGCAGTACTTC. The chain carries TRBV28 and TRBJ2-7, with D uncertain. CDR1 is MDHEN and CDR2 is SYDVKM in the germline V gene. V was trimmed by 0 bases and J by 4 bases, leaving 4 bases between them. This CDR3 has 12 residues. The full variable domain, with the rest looked up from reference TRBV28 and TRBJ2-7, is DVKVTQSSRYLVKRTGEKVFLECVQDMDHENMFWYRQDPGLGLRLIYFSYDVKMKEKGDIPEGYSVSREKKERFSLILESASTNQTSMYLCASSLWAYEQYFGPGTRLTVT.

The chain carries TRBV15 and TRBJ1-1, with 7 bases identical to TRBD1. Germline V gene data show CDR1 as LNHNV and CDR2 as YYDKDF (reference sequence). Losses at the gene ends were 4 bases for V and 0 bases for J; bases not matched to a gene: 2. This CDR3 spans 14 amino acids. The CDR3 region is CATSTGQMNTEAFF. CDR3 sequence (DNA): TGTGCCACCAGCACGGGACAGATGAACACTGAAGCTTTCTTT.

The genes are TRBV10-2 and TRBJ1-5; D ambiguous. CDR1 and CDR2 (germline): WSHSY, SAAADI. V was pared by 8 bases and J by 0 bases, with 5 bases between. The CDR3 has 12 amino acids. CDR3 in DNA: TGCGCCAGCGCGCATAGCAATCAGCCCCAGCATTTT. Encoded protein: CASAHSNQPQHF.

This chain uses TRBV10-3 with TRBJ1-1; D is undetermined. V was clipped by 6 bases and J by 0 bases, with 14 bases between them. There are 15 residues in the CDR3. The germline gives CDR1 ENHRY, CDR2 SYGVKD. CDR3 coding DNA: TGTGCCATCAGACGCGCCCAAAAAGTGAACACTGAAGCTTTCTTT. Its protein is CAIRRAQKVNTEAFF.

There are many counts of this clonotype. The rearrangement links TRBV12-3 or TRBV12-4 to TRBJ1-5; TRBD1 matches at 7 bases. The CDR3 consists of 15 residues. Trimming cost V 3 bases and J 5 bases; bases outside gene matches: 7. The CDR3 nucleotides are TGTGCCAGCAGTTTCTTGCTCAGGGGGGATCAGCCCCAGCATTTT. It encodes CASSFLLRGDQPQHF.

This rearrangement joins TRBV14 to TRBJ1-4; D remains ambiguous. V was pared by 2 bases and J by 7 bases, with 2 bases between. The CDR3 is 11 residues long. Germline assignment: CDR1 SGHDN and CDR2 FVKESK. The CDR3 DNA follows: TGTGCCAGCAGCCAAATTGAAAAACTGTTTTTT. Translated: CASSQIEKLFF.

This clonotype is medium-sized. The chain combines TRBV20-1 with TRBJ1-5; TRBD1 might be the D (5 bases). The CDR3 is made up of 12 amino acids. Trimming removed 5 bases from V and 5 bases from J, with 10 bases in between. CDR1 DFQATT and CDR2 SNEGSKA come from the germline V gene (reference sequence). The CDR3 DNA sequence: TGCAGTGCTTGGGACCGCGATCAGCCCCAGCATTTT. Encoded protein: CSAWDRDQPQHF.

V usage is TRBV27 and J usage is TRBJ2-1; 8 bases are shared with TRBD2. With 5 bases clipped from V and 6 bases from J, the junction kept 3 bases outside the gene matches. The CDR3 extends over 13 amino acids. CDR1 is MNHEY, CDR2 SMNVEV, per germline (reference sequence). The CDR3 DNA sequence: TGTGCCAGCAGTCCCGGGAGGGGCAATGAGCAGTTCTTC. Translating gives CASSPGRGNEQFF.

V gene TRBV12-3 or TRBV12-4 combines with J gene TRBJ2-3, with no clear D. The CDR3 covers 14 residues. The V and J ends lost 6 bases and 3 bases respectively, with 13 bases between them. The CDR3 loop is CASSRPDWTDTQYF. CDR3 sequence (DNA): TGTGCCAGCAGCCGTCCCGACTGGACAGATACGCAGTATTTT.

This clonotype was detected only a few times. The chain has TRBV20-1 and TRBJ1-2; tentative D call: TRBD1 (6 bases). V was shortened by 1 base and J by 3 bases, with 18 bases between the two germline ends. This CDR3 region has 16 residues. The germline V gene encodes CDR1 DFQATT and CDR2 SNEGSKA (reference sequence). CDR3 coding DNA: TGCAGTGCTAGAGGAACAGGGCTAGGATATTACTATGGCTACACCTTC. Amino acid sequence: CSARGTGLGYYYGYTF.

The CDR3 protein is CASSLGLAGGLGNEQFF. CDR3 nucleotide sequence: TGCGCCAGCAGCTTAGGACTAGCGGGAGGGCTTGGCAATGAGCAGTTCTTC. V gene TRBV5-1 combines with J gene TRBJ2-1, with 15 bases matching TRBD2. Germline assignment: CDR1 SGHRS and CDR2 YFSETQ. After removal of 2 bases from V and 6 bases from J, the junction contained 6 bases not matched to a gene. This CDR3 spans 17 amino acids.

This clonotype was observed a handful of times. The gene calls are TRBV5-5 and TRBJ1-2; 7 nucleotides align to TRBD1. The germline gives CDR1 SGHKS, CDR2 YYEKEE (reference sequence). The CDR3 totals 15 residues. J gave up 8 bases and V 2 bases, and 12 bases lay outside the gene matches. In DNA form, the CDR3 reads TGTGCCAGCAGCTTTCAGGGAGACAGGGTAGTCGGCTACACCTTC. This gives the protein CASSFQGDRVVGYTF.

A word on this clonotype: It may be a read error: a sequence one base away is much more abundant. The rearrangement links TRBV24-1 to TRBJ2-3; 8 positions match TRBD2. The germline gives CDR1 KGHDR, CDR2 SFDVKD. This CDR3 comprises 14 residues. DNA of the CDR3: TGTGCCACCAAGGAGACTAGCGAAGCAGATACGCTGTATTTT. Protein product: CATKETSEADTLYF.